This T cell receptor beta chain was profiled in a study of T cells in Graves' hyperthyroidism and ophthalmopathy. What was amplified from RNA transcripts were TCR beta CDR3 regions. The HTBI set primed first-round TCR CDR3 RT-PCR. MiXCR, applied by TCRdb to the multiplex PCR reads, yields one record per CDR3 protein. Here the sample spans hundreds of thousands of distinct CDR3 sequences, around 15% being singletons. This clonotype was counted only a few times. Among the patients, aged 18 to 65, hyperthyroidism was newly diagnosed and had lasted under 2 months. PBMCs were sourced from more than 9 ml fresh peripheral blood. The clonotype originates from a woman in her twenties or thirties with Graves' hyperthyroidism. The sequenced sample was blood.

CDR3 DNA sequence: TGCAGCGTTGTCGGGACTAGCGGAACTCAAGAGACCCAGTACTTC. As protein: CSVVGTSGTQETQYF. The J gene is TRBJ2-5, the V gene TRBV29-1, with 11 bases matching TRBD2. The CDR3 consists of 15 residues. The germline gives CDR1 SQVTM, CDR2 ANQGSEA. Unmatched junction bases numbered 6, after V lost 4 bases and J lost 2 bases.